The sequence of this TCR beta chain was determined in a study of T cell responses to AZD1222 COVID-19 vaccine. The protocol was immunoSEQ multiplex PCR, while the TCRdb copy is restricted to in-frame clones and leaves out a portion. Of around 150,000 clones detected, approximately 84% appear once; the ten largest clones hold over 3.5%. The V gene's germline CDR1 is SGHRS and CDR2 YFSETQ. V lost 1 base and J lost 7; bases outside the gene matches: 5. This CDR3 has 15 amino acids. This TCR was recovered from an adult in good health. This chain joins TRBV5-1 and TRBJ1-4; 9 bases are a match to TRBD1. Specimen: peripheral blood, collected on day 0 of AZD1222 vaccination. The CDR3 reads CASSLRPTGGEKLFF. CDR3 DNA sequence: TGCGCCAGCAGCTTGAGGCCGACAGGGGGTGAAAAACTGTTTTTT.